The 10 T cell receptor beta chains below all came from one sample that was sequenced in a study of T cell clonotyping in hematopoietic cell transplantation. Generated by immunoSEQ multiplex PCR, the TCRdb table keeps only in-frame clones and is missing some. This sample yields approximately 75,000 clones, of which over 90% are seen a single time; roughly 1.5% belongs to the top ten. The sequenced material came from peripheral blood mononuclear cells. The origin of the receptors is a man over 45 in good health. Some clones in this sample may be carry-over from other donors' samples.

V and J are TRBV30 and TRBJ1-2; the D gene is possibly TRBD1 (5 bases). This CDR3 is built from 10 residues. Trimming left V 7 bases short and J 6 bases short, with 9 bases between. Per the germline V gene, CDR1 is GTSNPN and CDR2 is SVGIG (reference sequence). The CDR3, as DNA: TGTGCCTCCTACAGGAATGGCTACACCTTC. It is translated as CASYRNGYTF.

This chain joins TRBV27 and TRBJ2-7, with 9 bases aligning to TRBD2. Germline V CDR1 and CDR2: MNHEY, SMNVEV (reference sequence). Trimming removed 8 bases from V and 2 bases from J; junction bases left unmatched: 16. This CDR3 contains 17 residues. The CDR3 is CASASGAGAGGTYEQYF. The CDR3 DNA sequence: TGTGCCAGCGCATCCGGGGCAGGAGCGGGAGGCACCTACGAGCAGTACTTC.

The chain links TRBV29-1 to TRBJ1-1; TRBD1 agrees at 7 bases. Looked up from germline, CDR1 is SQVTM and CDR2 is ANQGSEA. Unmatched junction bases numbered 8, after V lost 6 bases and J lost 7 bases. This CDR3 has 12 residues. The CDR3 here is CSVAQGRGEAFF. The CDR3, as DNA: TGCAGCGTCGCACAGGGGCGGGGTGAAGCTTTCTTT.

The gene calls are TRBV5-1 and TRBJ2-3; D remains unclear. V was clipped by 1 base and J by 6 bases, with 6 bases between them. This CDR3 has 12 residues. The germline V gene has CDR1 SGHRS and CDR2 YFSETQ. Here the CDR3 DNA reads TGCGCCAGCAGCTTGAATCGCGATACGCAGTATTTT. This gives the protein CASSLNRDTQYF.

This rearrangement joins TRBV13 to TRBJ1-5; 8 bases are shared with TRBD1. CDR1 is PRHDT and CDR2 is FYEKMQ in the germline V gene (reference sequence). The J segment lost 2 bases and the V segment lost 5 bases, leaving 8 bases of the junction unmatched. The CDR3 runs 16 residues. In DNA form, the CDR3 reads TGTGCCAGCAGCGCGTCCGGGACAGGAGGCAATCAGCCCCAGCATTTT. The encoded protein is CASSASGTGGNQPQHF.

This chain uses TRBV4-1 with TRBJ2-7; possibly TRBD2 for D (5 bases). The ends were cut back, 0 bases at V and 3 bases at J, with 9 bases in the middle. Germline CDR1 is MGHRA and CDR2 is YSYEKL. The CDR3 spans 14 residues. CDR3 region: CASSQEDGDYEQYF. In nucleotides, the CDR3 is TGCGCCAGCAGCCAAGAGGACGGGGACTACGAGCAGTACTTC.

The J gene is TRBJ2-7, the V gene TRBV7-2; a possible D gene is TRBD1 (6 bases). This CDR3 has 14 amino acids. V was trimmed by 5 bases and J by 5 bases, leaving 16 bases between them. The germline gives CDR1 SGHTA, CDR2 FQGNSA. Written as DNA, the CDR3 is TGTGCCAGCAGCCGGGACACCCTAAACCACGAGCAGTACTTC. Its protein product is CASSRDTLNHEQYF. The full variable domain, its missing parts supplied by reference TRBV7-2 and TRBJ2-7, is GAGVSQSPSNKVTEKGKDVELRCDPISGHTALYWYRQSLGQGLEFLIYFQGNSAPDKSGLPSDRFSAERTGGSVSTLTIQRTQQEDSAVYLCASSRDTLNHEQYFGPGTRLTVT.

The chain links TRBV6-5 to TRBJ1-1; D perhaps matches TRBD1 (5 bases). Trimming took off 2 bases at V and 3 bases at J, with 10 bases between the two ends. The CDR3 runs to 14 residues. Per germline, CDR1 MNHEY and CDR2 SVGAGI. In DNA, the CDR3 is TGTGCCAGCAGTTACGGGGGGTTGGACACTGAAGCTTTCTTT. It is translated as CASSYGGLDTEAFF.

The chain employs TRBV7-3 and TRBJ2-7; D uncertain. Germline-derived CDR1 and CDR2 are SGHTA and FQGTGA. This CDR3 has 14 amino acids. Trimming left V 5 bases short and J 6 bases short, with 17 bases between. The CDR3 nucleotides read TGTGCCAGCAGCCCGACCGGACGGATGGGCGAGCAGTACTTC. The encoded protein is CASSPTGRMGEQYF.

This sequence joins TRBV28 and TRBJ1-3, with 8 bases aligning to TRBD1. The CDR3 consists of 15 residues. Germline-derived CDR1 and CDR2 are MDHEN and SYDVKM. Trimming cost V 6 bases and J 4 bases; bases outside gene matches: 8. CDR3: CASSDTGQVGNTIYF. DNA for the CDR3: TGTGCCAGCAGCGACACGGGACAGGTGGGAAACACCATATATTTT.